Sequencing of this T cell receptor (beta chain) was carried out in a study of T cell clonotyping in hematopoietic cell transplantation. At the level of the study: Pretransplant recipient samples were taken after cytoreduction.

V shed 1 base and J shed 3 bases, with 15 bases lying between them. This CDR3 is 16 amino acids long. Germline CDR1 and CDR2: SGHNT and YENEEA. The sample's time point: recipient sample about 28 days before transplant, after cytoreduction. Produced via immunoSEQ multiplex PCR; TCRdb's table is partial and in-frame only. The data contain roughly 44,000 clones, 85% of them seen just once; the ten biggest clones take up about 3%. This sample comprised peripheral blood mononuclear cells, obtained before stem cell transplant. The V gene is TRBV11-3, the J gene TRBJ1-2, with a weak D call TRBD1 (5 bases). The TCR was taken from a man between 60 and 70 years old with acute myeloid leukemia. Some clones in this sample may be carry-over from other donors' samples. CDR3 DNA sequence: TGTGCCAGCAGCTTAGTTTACGGGACGGCATACTATGGCTACACCTTC. Residues: CASSLVYGTAYYGYTF.